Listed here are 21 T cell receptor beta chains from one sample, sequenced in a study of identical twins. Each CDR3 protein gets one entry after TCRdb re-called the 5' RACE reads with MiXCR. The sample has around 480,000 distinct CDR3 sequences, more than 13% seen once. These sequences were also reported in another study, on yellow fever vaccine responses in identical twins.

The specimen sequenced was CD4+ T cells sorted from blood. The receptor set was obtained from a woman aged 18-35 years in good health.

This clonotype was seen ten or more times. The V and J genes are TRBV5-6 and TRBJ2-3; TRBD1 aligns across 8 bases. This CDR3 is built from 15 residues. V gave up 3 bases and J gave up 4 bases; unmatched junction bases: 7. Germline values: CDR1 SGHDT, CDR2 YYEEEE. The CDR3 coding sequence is TGTGCCAGCAGCTCTGACAGGGGTATGTCAGATACGCAGTATTTT. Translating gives CASSSDRGMSDTQYF.

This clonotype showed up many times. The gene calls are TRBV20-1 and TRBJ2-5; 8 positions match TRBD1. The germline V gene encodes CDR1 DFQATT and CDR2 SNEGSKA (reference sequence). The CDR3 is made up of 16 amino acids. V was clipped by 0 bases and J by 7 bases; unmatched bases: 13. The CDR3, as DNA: TGCAGTGCTAGAGATGGCGGACAGGGAGGTCGAGGGACCCAGTACTTC. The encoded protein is CSARDGGQGGRGTQYF.

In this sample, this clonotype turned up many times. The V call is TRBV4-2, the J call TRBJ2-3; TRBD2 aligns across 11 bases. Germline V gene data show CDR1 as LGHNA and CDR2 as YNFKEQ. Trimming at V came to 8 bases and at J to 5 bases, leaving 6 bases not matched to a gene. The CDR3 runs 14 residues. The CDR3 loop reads CASRTLAGGDTQYF. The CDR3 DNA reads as TGTGCCAGCCGAACTCTAGCGGGAGGAGATACGCAGTATTTT.

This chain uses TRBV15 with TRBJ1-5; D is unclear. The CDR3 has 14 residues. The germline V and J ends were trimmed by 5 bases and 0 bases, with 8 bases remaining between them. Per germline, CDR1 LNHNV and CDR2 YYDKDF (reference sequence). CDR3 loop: CATSAGYSNQPQHF. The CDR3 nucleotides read TGTGCCACCAGCGCAGGCTATAGCAATCAGCCCCAGCATTTT.

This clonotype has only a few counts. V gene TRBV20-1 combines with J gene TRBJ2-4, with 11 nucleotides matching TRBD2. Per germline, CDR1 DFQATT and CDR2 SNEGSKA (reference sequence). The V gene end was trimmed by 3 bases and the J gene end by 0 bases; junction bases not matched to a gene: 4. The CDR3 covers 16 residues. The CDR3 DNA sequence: TGCAGTGCTAGGGGACTAGCGGTGCTAGCCAAAAACATTCAGTACTTC. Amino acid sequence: CSARGLAVLAKNIQYF.

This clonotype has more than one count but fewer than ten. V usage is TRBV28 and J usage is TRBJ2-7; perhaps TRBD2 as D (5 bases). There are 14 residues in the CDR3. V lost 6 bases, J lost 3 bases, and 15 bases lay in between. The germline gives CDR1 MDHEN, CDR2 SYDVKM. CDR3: CASRRHREFYEQYF. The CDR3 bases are TGTGCCAGCAGAAGGCACCGGGAATTCTACGAGCAGTACTTC.

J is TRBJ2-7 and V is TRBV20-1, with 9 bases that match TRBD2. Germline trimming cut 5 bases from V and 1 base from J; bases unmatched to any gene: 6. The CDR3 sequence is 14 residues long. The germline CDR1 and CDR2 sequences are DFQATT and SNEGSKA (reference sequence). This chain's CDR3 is CSAPQRGASYEQYF. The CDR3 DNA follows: TGCAGTGCTCCTCAGCGGGGGGCTTCCTACGAGCAGTACTTC.

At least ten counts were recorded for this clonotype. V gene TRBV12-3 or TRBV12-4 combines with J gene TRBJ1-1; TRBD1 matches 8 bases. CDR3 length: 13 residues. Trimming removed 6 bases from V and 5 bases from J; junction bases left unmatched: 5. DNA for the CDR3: TGTGCCAGCAGCAGACAGGGGAGGACTGAAGCTTTCTTT. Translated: CASSRQGRTEAFF.

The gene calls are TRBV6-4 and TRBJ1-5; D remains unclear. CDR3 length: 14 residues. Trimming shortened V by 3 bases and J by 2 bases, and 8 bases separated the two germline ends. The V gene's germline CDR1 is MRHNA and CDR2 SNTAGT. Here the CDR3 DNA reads TGTGCCAGCAGTGAACAATATGGCAATCAGCCCCAGCATTTT. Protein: CASSEQYGNQPQHF.

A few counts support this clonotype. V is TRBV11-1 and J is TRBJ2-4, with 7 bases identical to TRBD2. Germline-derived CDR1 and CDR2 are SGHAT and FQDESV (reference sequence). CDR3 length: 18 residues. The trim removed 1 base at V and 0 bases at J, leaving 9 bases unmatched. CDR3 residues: CASSLVSGLSVAKNIQYF. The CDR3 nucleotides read TGTGCCAGCAGCTTAGTTTCGGGACTAAGCGTAGCCAAAAACATTCAGTACTTC.

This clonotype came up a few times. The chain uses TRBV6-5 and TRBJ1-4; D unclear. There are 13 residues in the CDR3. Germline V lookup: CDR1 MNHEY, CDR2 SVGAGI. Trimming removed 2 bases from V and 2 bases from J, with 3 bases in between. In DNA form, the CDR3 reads TGTGCCAGCAGTTACAGGACTAATGAAAAACTGTTTTTT. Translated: CASSYRTNEKLFF.

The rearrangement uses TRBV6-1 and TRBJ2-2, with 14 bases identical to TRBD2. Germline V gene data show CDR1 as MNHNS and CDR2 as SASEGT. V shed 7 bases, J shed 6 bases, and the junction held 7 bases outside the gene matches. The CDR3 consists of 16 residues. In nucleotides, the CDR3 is TGTGCCAGCACCCGGACTAGCGGGGGGCTCCCCGGGGAGCTGTTTTTT. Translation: CASTRTSGGLPGELFF.

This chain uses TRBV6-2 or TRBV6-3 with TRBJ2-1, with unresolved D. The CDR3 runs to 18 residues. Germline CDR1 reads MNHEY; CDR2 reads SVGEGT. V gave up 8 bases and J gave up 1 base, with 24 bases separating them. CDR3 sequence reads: CASSPFVGGPFSYNEQFF. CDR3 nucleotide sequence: TGTGCCAGCTCTCCCTTTGTGGGCGGCCCGTTTTCCTACAATGAGCAGTTCTTC.

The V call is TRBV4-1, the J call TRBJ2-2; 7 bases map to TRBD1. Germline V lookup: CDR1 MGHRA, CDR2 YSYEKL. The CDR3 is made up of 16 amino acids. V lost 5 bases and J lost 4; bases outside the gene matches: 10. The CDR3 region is CASSYNPGTATGELFF. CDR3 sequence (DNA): TGCGCCAGCAGCTATAACCCGGGGACAGCCACCGGGGAGCTGTTTTTT.

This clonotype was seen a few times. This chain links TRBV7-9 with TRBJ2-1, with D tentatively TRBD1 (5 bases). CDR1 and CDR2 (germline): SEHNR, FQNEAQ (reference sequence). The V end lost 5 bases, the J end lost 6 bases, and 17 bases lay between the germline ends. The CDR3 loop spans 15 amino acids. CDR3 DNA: TGTGCCAGCAGCCCAACAGGCGTCCGTGTCAATGAGCAGTTCTTC. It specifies CASSPTGVRVNEQFF.

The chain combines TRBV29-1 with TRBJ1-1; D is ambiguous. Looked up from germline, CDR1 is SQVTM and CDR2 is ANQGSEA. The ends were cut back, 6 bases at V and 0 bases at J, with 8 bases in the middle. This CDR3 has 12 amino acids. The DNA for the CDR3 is TGCAGCGTAGGGAGTTTGAACACTGAAGCTTTCTTT. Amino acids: CSVGSLNTEAFF.

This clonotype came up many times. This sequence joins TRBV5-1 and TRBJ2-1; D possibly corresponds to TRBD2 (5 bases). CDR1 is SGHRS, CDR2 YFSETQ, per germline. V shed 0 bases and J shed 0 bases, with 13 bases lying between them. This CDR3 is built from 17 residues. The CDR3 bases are TGCGCCAGCAGCTTGGCCTCGGGGATCCACTCCTACAATGAGCAGTTCTTC. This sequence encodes CASSLASGIHSYNEQFF.

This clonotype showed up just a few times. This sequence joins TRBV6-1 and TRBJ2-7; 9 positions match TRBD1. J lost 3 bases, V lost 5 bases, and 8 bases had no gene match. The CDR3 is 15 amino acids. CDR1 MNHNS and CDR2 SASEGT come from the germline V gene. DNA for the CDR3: TGTGCCAGCAGTCCCAGGACAGGGGAATACTACGAGCAGTACTTC. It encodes CASSPRTGEYYEQYF.

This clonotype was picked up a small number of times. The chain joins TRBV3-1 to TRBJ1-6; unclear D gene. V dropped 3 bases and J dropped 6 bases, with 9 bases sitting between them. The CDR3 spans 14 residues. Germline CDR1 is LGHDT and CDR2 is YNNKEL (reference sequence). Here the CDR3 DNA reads TGTGCCAGCAGCCAGTCCATTGTTAATTCACCCCTCCACTTT. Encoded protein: CASSQSIVNSPLHF.

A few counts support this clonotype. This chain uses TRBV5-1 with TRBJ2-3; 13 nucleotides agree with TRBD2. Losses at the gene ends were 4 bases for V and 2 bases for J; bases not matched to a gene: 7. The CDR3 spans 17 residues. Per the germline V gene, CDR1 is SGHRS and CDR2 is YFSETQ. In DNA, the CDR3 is TGCGCCAGCAGCCCATTGACTAGCGGGGGGTCCACAGATACGCAGTATTTT. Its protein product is CASSPLTSGGSTDTQYF. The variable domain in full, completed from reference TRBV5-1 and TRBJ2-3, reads KAGVTQTPRYLIKTRGQQVTLSCSPISGHRSVSWYQQTPGQGLQFLFEYFSETQRNKGNFPGRFSGRQFSNSRSEMNVSTLELGDSALYLCASSPLTSGGSTDTQYFGPGTRLTVL.

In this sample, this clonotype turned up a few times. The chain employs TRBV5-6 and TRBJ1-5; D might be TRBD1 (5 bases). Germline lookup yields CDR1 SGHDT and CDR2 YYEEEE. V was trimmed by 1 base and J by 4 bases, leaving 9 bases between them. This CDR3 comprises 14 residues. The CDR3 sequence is CASSLTGLNQPQHF. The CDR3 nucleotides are TGTGCCAGCAGCTTGACAGGTTTAAATCAGCCCCAGCATTTT.